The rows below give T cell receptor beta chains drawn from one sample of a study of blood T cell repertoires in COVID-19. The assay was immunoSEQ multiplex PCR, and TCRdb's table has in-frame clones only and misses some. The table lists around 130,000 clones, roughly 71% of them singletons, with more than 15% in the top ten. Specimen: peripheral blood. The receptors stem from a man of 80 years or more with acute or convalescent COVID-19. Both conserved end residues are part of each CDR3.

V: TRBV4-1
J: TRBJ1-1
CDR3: CASSQAPRGLNTEAFF

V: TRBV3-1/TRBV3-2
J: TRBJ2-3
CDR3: CASSQLLPGGPTDTQYF

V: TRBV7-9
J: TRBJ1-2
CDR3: CASSNKGNYGYTF

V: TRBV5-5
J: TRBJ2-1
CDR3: CASSSGLAGRFFF

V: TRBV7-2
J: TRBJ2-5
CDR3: CASSLGFGGEQETQYF

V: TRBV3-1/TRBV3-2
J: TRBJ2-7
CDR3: CASSQVARPGEQYF

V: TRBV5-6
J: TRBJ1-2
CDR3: CASSLGSVGYTF

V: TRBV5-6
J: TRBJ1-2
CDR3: CASSFGQNYGYTF

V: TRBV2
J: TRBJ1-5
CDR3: CASSLQGGDNQPQHF

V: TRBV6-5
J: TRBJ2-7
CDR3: CASGNPDRGYEQYF

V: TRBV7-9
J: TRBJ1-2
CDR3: CASSFSARQLELNYGYTF